What follows are 8 T cell receptor beta chains derived from one specimen sequenced in a study of T cell responses to AZD1222 COVID-19 vaccine. Repertoires were generated with immunoSEQ multiplex PCR, while TCRdb's copy carries only in-frame clones and drops some. There are 170,000 or so clones in the sample; approximately 90% occur only once, and about 1.6% lies in the top ten. This specimen consisted of peripheral blood, obtained on day 0 of AZD1222 vaccination. The receptors shown here come from an adult in good health.

Only a few counts were recorded for this clone. The chain is built from TRBV19 and TRBJ2-2; D is possibly TRBD2 (5 bases). The CDR3 runs to 14 residues. Trimming removed 7 bases at V and 0 bases at J, with 9 bases between. CDR1 LNHDA and CDR2 SQIVND come from the germline V gene (reference sequence). CDR3 nucleotides: TGTGCCAGTATCGGACTCTCGAACACCGGGGAGCTGTTTTTT. As protein: CASIGLSNTGELFF.

This clone has only one observation. The chain recombines TRBV18 with TRBJ1-5, with D unclear. CDR1 and CDR2 (germline): KGHSH, LQKENI. Trimming removed 2 bases from V and 0 bases from J, with 8 bases in between. There are 15 residues in the CDR3. CDR3 region: CASSPNRFSNQPQHF. The CDR3 nucleotides read TGTGCCAGCTCACCAAATAGATTTAGCAATCAGCCCCAGCATTTT. Filled out from reference TRBV18 and TRBJ1-5, the complete variable domain reads NAGVMQNPRHLVRRRGQEARLRCSPMKGHSHVYWYRQLPEEGLKFMVYLQKENIIDESGMPKERFSAEFPKEGPSILRIQQVVRGDSAAYFCASSPNRFSNQPQHFGDGTRLSIL.

In its sample, this clone was seen a few times. This chain links TRBV29-1 with TRBJ1-2, with D unresolved. The CDR3 runs to 13 residues. Trimming removed 3 bases at V and 5 bases at J, with 13 bases between. Germline V gene lookup returns CDR1 SQVTM and CDR2 ANQGSEA. The CDR3 is CSVEPGGWYGYTF. In nucleotides, the CDR3 is TGCAGCGTTGAGCCGGGAGGGTGGTATGGCTACACCTTC.

CDR3 protein: CASTTGEVETQYF. CDR3 coding DNA: TGTGCCAGCACGACAGGGGAGGTAGAGACCCAGTACTTC. The V and J genes are TRBV6-5 and TRBJ2-5; the match to TRBD1 covers 8 bases. The CDR3 spans 13 residues. Germline loops: CDR1 MNHEY, CDR2 SVGAGI. Trimming cost V 7 bases and J 4 bases; bases outside gene matches: 5.

This chain uses TRBV24-1 with TRBJ1-4, with D possibly being TRBD1 (6 bases). Trimming removed 10 bases from V and 6 bases from J, with 14 bases in between. CDR1 KGHDR and CDR2 SFDVKD come from the germline V gene. The CDR3 contains 13 residues. In DNA, the CDR3 is TGTGCCACGAACGGGACACCGGATGAAAAACTGTTTTTT. It yields the protein CATNGTPDEKLFF.

The CDR3 sequence is CASSTRQGDYGYTF. The CDR3 DNA reads as TGTGCCAGCAGCACGAGGCAGGGAGACTATGGCTACACCTTC. The chain recombines TRBV5-6 with TRBJ1-2, with D possibly matching TRBD1 (5 bases). V was trimmed by 4 bases and J by 3 bases, leaving 13 bases between them. CDR3 length: 14 residues. Germline V gene lookup returns CDR1 SGHDT and CDR2 YYEEEE.

The chain employs TRBV7-2 and TRBJ2-7; D is perhaps TRBD2 (6 bases). With 1 base removed from V and 3 bases from J, the gap between germline ends came to 10 bases. Germline CDR1 reads SGHTA; CDR2 reads FQGNSA. The CDR3 is 14 residues long. The chain's CDR3 is CASSLGLEGYEQYF. The CDR3 DNA follows: TGTGCCAGCAGCTTAGGACTAGAGGGCTACGAGCAGTACTTC. The full variable domain, in which reference TRBV7-2 and TRBJ2-7 provide the parts outside the CDR3, is GAGVSQSPSNKVTEKGKDVELRCDPISGHTALYWYRQSLGQGLEFLIYFQGNSAPDKSGLPSDRFSAERTGGSVSTLTIQRTQQEDSAVYLCASSLGLEGYEQYFGPGTRLTVT.

V usage is TRBV6-4 and J usage is TRBJ2-1; no firm D call. The CDR3 extends over 13 amino acids. The V gene lost 8 bases and the J gene lost 5 bases, with 13 bases spanning the gap. In germline, CDR1 is MRHNA, CDR2 SNTAGT. This chain's CDR3 is CASVEVDNNEQFF. CDR3 DNA: TGTGCCAGCGTTGAAGTAGACAACAATGAGCAGTTCTTC.